This is a list of T cell receptor beta chains from one sample in a study of blood T cell repertoires in COVID-19. This table comes from immunoSEQ multiplex PCR, and its TCRdb copy is limited to in-frame clones, with some not included. The sample shows about 46,000 clones, about 90% of them seen only once. Material: peripheral blood. The receptors here all came from a human donor with active COVID-19. The donor label of this sample is uncertain. The CDR3 runs from the conserved cysteine through the conserved F or W. The D gene is left open where the match is weak. Some rows mark clone size as missing; the rest say once, few, many or name a class of expanded clone.

cdr3_length clone_size j_call v_call d_call cdr3_aa cdr3_nt
14 few TRBJ1-5 TRBV30 NA CAWTRGGGNQPQHF TGTGCCTGGACTCGGGGTGGGGGCAATCAGCCCCAGCATTTT
13 NA TRBJ1-2 TRBV30 TRBD1 CAWSRDRPYGYTF TGTGCCTGGAGTCGGGACAGACCTTATGGCTACACCTTC
17 NA TRBJ2-3 TRBV28 TRBD2 CASSSLISGKNTDTQYF TGTGCCAGCAGTTCGTTAATTAGCGGGAAAAACACAGATACGCAGTATTTT
15 NA TRBJ1-4 TRBV6-2/TRBV6-3 TRBD1 CASSAIRDSRQKLFF TGTGCCAGCAGCGCGATCCGGGACAGTAGACAAAAACTGTTTTTT
18 NA TRBJ2-2 TRBV7-6 NA CASTLWAGGIANTGELFF TGTGCCAGCACCCTTTGGGCAGGGGGGATCGCGAACACCGGGGAGCTGTTTTTT
14 once TRBJ2-3 TRBV7-3 TRBD2 CASSLGLHTDTQYF TGTGCCAGCAGCTTGGGACTACACACAGATACGCAGTATTTT
15 NA TRBJ1-5 TRBV19 NA CASSTPTEVHQPQHF TGTGCCAGTAGTACCCCGACAGAAGTTCATCAGCCCCAGCATTTT
13 NA TRBJ1-2 TRBV24-1 NA CATSDLPDYGYTF TGTGCCACCAGTGATTTGCCGGACTATGGCTACACCTTC
14 NA TRBJ1-5 TRBV10-1 NA CASSAGGSNQPQHF TGCGCCAGCAGTGCAGGTGGAAGCAATCAGCCCCAGCATTTT
13 NA TRBJ2-3 TRBV7-2 NA CASSLESGDTQYF TGTGCCAGCAGCTTAGAAAGCGGTGATACGCAGTATTTT
14 NA TRBJ2-7 TRBV5-1 NA CASSATGKTYEQYF TGCGCCAGCAGCGCGACAGGAAAGACCTACGAGCAGTACTTC
14 NA TRBJ2-5 TRBV5-6 TRBD1 CASSPSDRVETQYF TGTGCCAGCAGCCCCTCGGACAGGGTTGAGACCCAGTACTTC
14 once TRBJ2-5 TRBV27 NA CASSSRLHQETQYF TGTGCCAGCAGTTCCCGACTGCACCAAGAGACCCAGTACTTC
13 NA TRBJ2-1 TRBV27 NA CASSRQVDNEQFF TGTGCCAGCAGTCGACAGGTAGACAATGAGCAGTTCTTC
15 NA TRBJ1-1 TRBV6-2/TRBV6-3 NA CASSSHRARATEAFF TGTGCCAGCAGTTCGCACAGGGCGAGAGCCACTGAAGCTTTCTTT
12 NA TRBJ2-5 TRBV15 NA CATSLFEETQYF TGTGCCACCAGCCTCTTTGAAGAGACCCAGTACTTC